This T cell receptor (beta chain) was found in a study of T cells in localized non-small cell lung cancer. Germline lookup yields CDR1 SNHLY and CDR2 FYNNEI. Trimming removed 5 bases from V and 4 bases from J, with 9 bases in between. The CDR3 totals 12 residues. General study results and limits: Heterogeneity remains possible, as sequencing covered one tumor region only.

Profiled with immunoSEQ multiplex PCR; TCRdb holds only in-frame clones, not every one. The table has tens of thousands of clones, around four fifths seen once. Details on this clone: As yet, its antigen is unknown.

The chain couples TRBV2 to TRBJ2-7; D remains unclear. The sample was peripheral blood mononuclear cells, taken before any cancer treatment. The receptor's source is a man between 40 and 75 years old with stage III lung adenocarcinoma. CDR3: CASSNGFYEQYF. The CDR3 DNA is TGTGCCAGCAGTAACGGATTTTACGAGCAGTACTTC.